The rows below give T cell receptor beta chains drawn from one sample of a study of PD-L1 blockade in urothelial cancer. Only in-frame clones appear in the TCRdb table, and some are missing; sequencing was by immunoSEQ multiplex PCR. In the table there are approximately 47,000 clones, roughly 80% of which are singletons. Here the sequenced sample was PBMCs, taken around atezolizumab (anti-PD-L1) treatment. The receptor set was obtained from a man aged 65 to 79 with urothelial cancer. The CDR3 runs from the conserved cysteine through the conserved F or W. The D gene is left open where the match is weak. Not every row has a clone size; where given, it reads once, few, many or a size class.

V,J,D,size,CDR3,DNA
TRBV6-1,TRBJ1-1,TRBD1,few,CASSDLDRGGSTEAFF,TGTGCCAGCAGTGATCTAGACAGGGGGGGTAGCACTGAAGCTTTCTTT
TRBV28,TRBJ1-1,-,-,CASYAWGGNTEAFF,TGTGCCAGTTATGCCTGGGGGGGGAACACTGAAGCTTTCTTT
TRBV20-1,TRBJ2-7,TRBD1,-,CSAWDSSEQYF,TGCAGTGCTTGGGACAGCAGCGAGCAGTACTTC
TRBV28,TRBJ2-2,TRBD1,-,CASSLGTGGLKAGELFF,TGTGCCAGCAGTTTGGGGACAGGGGGGTTAAAGGCCGGGGAGCTGTTTTTT
TRBV6-6,TRBJ2-1,TRBD2,once,CASRRLANEQFF,TGTGCCAGCAGACGACTAGCAAATGAGCAGTTCTTC
TRBV11-3,TRBJ2-2,TRBD1,-,CASSSGGAAGELFF,TGTGCCAGCAGCTCAGGGGGCGCCGCCGGGGAGCTGTTTTTT
TRBV6-1,TRBJ2-5,TRBD2,-,CASSRLASWETQYF,TGTGCCAGCAGTAGACTAGCATCGTGGGAGACCCAGTACTTC
TRBV6-1,TRBJ2-7,-,-,CASSDRDTSYEQYF,TGTGCCAGCAGTGACCGGGACACCTCCTACGAGCAGTACTTC
TRBV5-1,TRBJ2-3,TRBD2,-,CASSLEASGSNTDTQYF,TGCGCCAGCAGCTTGGAGGCTAGCGGGAGTAACACAGATACGCAGTATTTT
TRBV4-1,TRBJ2-1,TRBD1,-,CASSPGQGPYNEQFF,TGCGCCAGCAGCCCTGGACAGGGGCCCTACAATGAGCAGTTCTTC
TRBV5-1,TRBJ1-2,-,-,CASRPQGGNGYTF,TGCGCCAGCAGGCCACAGGGTGGGAATGGCTACACCTTC
TRBV18,TRBJ1-1,-,-,CASSPVGGVEDTEAFF,TGTGCCAGCTCACCAGTCGGAGGGGTCGAAGACACTGAAGCTTTCTTT
TRBV2,TRBJ1-4,TRBD1,-,CASNSGQGNEKLFF,TGTGCCAGCAACTCGGGACAGGGTAATGAAAAACTGTTTTTT
TRBV28,TRBJ2-7,-,-,CASSFGRHYEQYF,TGTGCCAGCAGTTTCGGCAGGCACTACGAGCAGTACTTC
TRBV5-1,TRBJ2-7,TRBD2,-,CASSSGGASYEQYF,TGCGCCAGCAGCTCGGGGGGGGCCTCCTACGAGCAGTACTTC
TRBV10-3,TRBJ2-3,-,-,CAISPTGTSTDTQYF,TGTGCCATCAGCCCGACAGGGACTAGCACAGATACGCAGTATTTT
TRBV9,TRBJ2-7,-,-,CASSAGLYSYEQYF,TGTGCCAGCAGCGCGGGACTTTACTCCTACGAGCAGTACTTC
TRBV19,TRBJ2-1,TRBD2,-,CASTLVAGGYNEQFF,TGTGCCAGTACCCTAGTAGCGGGGGGATACAATGAGCAGTTCTTC
TRBV6-5,TRBJ1-3,-,few,CASSYSTSPGNTIYF,TGTGCCAGCAGTTACTCGACAAGTCCTGGAAACACCATATATTTT
TRBV7-8,TRBJ2-2,-,-,CASRVGGNTGELFF,TGTGCCAGCAGGGTGGGAGGGAACACCGGGGAGCTGTTTTTT
TRBV21-1,TRBJ1-1,-,medium-sized,CASSKGLWTEGLGTEAFF,TGTGCCAGCAGCAAAGGCCTTTGGACAGAGGGATTAGGGACTGAAGCTTTCTTT
TRBV10-1,TRBJ2-7,-,few,CASSETGKVGEQYF,TGCGCCAGCAGTGAGACAGGCAAGGTGGGCGAGCAGTACTTC
TRBV6-6,TRBJ2-5,TRBD1,-,CASARDRGRETQYF,TGTGCCAGCGCTCGGGACAGGGGGCGAGAGACCCAGTACTTC
TRBV2,TRBJ2-1,TRBD1,-,CAGTGGWDEQFF,TGTGCAGGGACAGGGGGCTGGGATGAGCAGTTCTTC
TRBV4-1,TRBJ1-5,-,-,CASSQDRDTRPQPQHF,TGCGCCAGCAGCCAAGACCGGGACACACGCCCTCAGCCCCAGCATTTT
TRBV25-1,TRBJ2-3,TRBD2,few,CASTGLAETDTQYF,TGTGCCAGCACTGGGCTAGCGGAGACAGATACGCAGTATTTT
TRBV7-6,TRBJ2-1,-,-,CASSPRGSSYNEQFF,TGTGCCAGCAGCCCTCGAGGGAGCTCCTACAATGAGCAGTTCTTC
TRBV20-1,TRBJ1-1,-,few,CSADPGVVAFF,TGCAGTGCTGATCCAGGGGTAGTAGCTTTCTTT
TRBV15,TRBJ2-1,-,-,CATSRDPSGQIDNEQFF,TGTGCCACCAGCAGAGACCCCTCAGGACAGATAGACAATGAGCAGTTCTTC
TRBV30,TRBJ1-4,-,-,CAWSVNEKLFF,TGTGCCTGGAGCGTTAATGAAAAACTGTTTTTT
TRBV5-6,TRBJ2-3,-,-,CASSLETSSFSTDTQYF,TGTGCCAGCAGCTTGGAGACTAGTTCCTTTAGCACAGATACGCAGTATTTT
TRBV5-1,TRBJ2-3,TRBD1,-,CASSPGQGVTTDTQYF,TGCGCCAGCAGCCCGGGACAGGGGGTAACCACAGATACGCAGTATTTT
TRBV7-9,TRBJ1-4,-,-,CASSSTVSDNEKLFF,TGTGCCAGCAGCTCGACGGTCAGCGATAATGAAAAACTGTTTTTT
TRBV27,TRBJ2-3,TRBD1,-,CASSPAGQGTDTQYF,TGTGCCAGCAGTCCCGCGGGACAGGGGACGGATACGCAGTATTTT
TRBV7-9,TRBJ2-3,TRBD1,-,CASSFPQGDEGDTQYF,TGTGCCAGCAGCTTCCCACAGGGGGATGAGGGAGATACGCAGTATTTT
TRBV28,TRBJ1-2,TRBD1,-,CASSLEGARANGYTF,TGTGCCAGCAGTTTGGAGGGGGCGAGGGCGAATGGCTACACCTTC
TRBV30,TRBJ1-2,TRBD1,-,CAWSLQGIPKGYTF,TGTGCCTGGAGCCTACAGGGGATCCCTAAGGGCTACACCTTC
TRBV11-2,TRBJ2-7,TRBD2,once,CASSLDSSGRNF,TGTGCCAGCAGCTTAGATAGCAGCGGGAGGAACTTC
TRBV2,TRBJ2-1,TRBD2,-,CASRLAGVGKNEQFF,TGTGCCAGCAGGCTAGCGGGAGTAGGTAAGAATGAGCAGTTCTTC